A selection of T cell receptor beta chains follows, all from one sample in a study of blood T cells in healthy people across ages. TCRdb called the 5' RACE reads again in MiXCR, with one record for every CDR3 protein. The sample holds about a million distinct CDR3 sequences, approximately 38% seen once. The sequenced sample was blood. These receptors originate from a man younger than 35 in good health. Both conserved end residues are part of each CDR3. Fields, in order: D gene, clone size, CDR3 length, V gene, J gene, CDR3 DNA, CDR3 protein. D genes are given only for firm matches. For some rows the clone size is stated as once, few or many, or as a class when expanded; others skip it.

D gene: .
clone size: .
CDR3 length: 15
V gene: TRBV6-2/TRBV6-3
J gene: TRBJ2-5
CDR3 DNA: TGTGCCAGCAGCTCATCATCGGCTCTCCAAGAGACCCAGTACTTC
CDR3 protein: CASSSSSALQETQYF

D gene: .
clone size: .
CDR3 length: 16
V gene: TRBV7-9
J gene: TRBJ1-6
CDR3 DNA: TGTGCCAGCAGCCCGTCGGGGGGGCAAAATAATTCACCCCTCCACTTT
CDR3 protein: CASSPSGGQNNSPLHF

D gene: .
clone size: few
CDR3 length: 15
V gene: TRBV11-1
J gene: TRBJ2-5
CDR3 DNA: TGTGCCAGCAGCTTATTTCGGGGGCCCGCGGAGACCCAGTACTTC
CDR3 protein: CASSLFRGPAETQYF

D gene: .
clone size: once
CDR3 length: 13
V gene: TRBV2
J gene: TRBJ1-1
CDR3 DNA: TGTGCCAGCAGTCGGGGGAAGTGGACTGAAGCTTTCTTT
CDR3 protein: CASSRGKWTEAFF

D gene: TRBD1
clone size: .
CDR3 length: 15
V gene: TRBV4-2
J gene: TRBJ1-4
CDR3 DNA: TGTGCCAGCAGCCAAGATACAGGGGGCGGCGAAAAACTGTTTTTT
CDR3 protein: CASSQDTGGGEKLFF

D gene: TRBD2
clone size: .
CDR3 length: 15
V gene: TRBV5-1
J gene: TRBJ2-3
CDR3 DNA: TGCGCCAGCAGCCATGGCGGCGGGGGATGGGATACGCAGTATTTT
CDR3 protein: CASSHGGGGWDTQYF

D gene: TRBD2
clone size: many
CDR3 length: 18
V gene: TRBV7-2
J gene: TRBJ2-3
CDR3 DNA: TGTGCCAGCAGCTTAGCCTCGTTCAAGCGGGGGGGCACAGATACGCAGTATTTT
CDR3 protein: CASSLASFKRGGTDTQYF

D gene: .
clone size: .
CDR3 length: 16
V gene: TRBV18
J gene: TRBJ2-3
CDR3 DNA: TGTGCCAGCTCACCACCGGGTAAGGGGAGCACAGATACGCAGTATTTT
CDR3 protein: CASSPPGKGSTDTQYF

D gene: TRBD1
clone size: once
CDR3 length: 12
V gene: TRBV28
J gene: TRBJ1-6
CDR3 DNA: TGTGCCTTCGGGACAGGTGATTCACCCCTCCACTTT
CDR3 protein: CAFGTGDSPLHF

D gene: .
clone size: few
CDR3 length: 14
V gene: TRBV5-1
J gene: TRBJ2-1
CDR3 DNA: TGCGCCAGCAGCTTGGAGGTCTCGAGAAATGAGCAGTTCTTC
CDR3 protein: CASSLEVSRNEQFF

D gene: .
clone size: few
CDR3 length: 12
V gene: TRBV20-1
J gene: TRBJ1-1
CDR3 DNA: TGCAGTGCTAGAGAATACCGGACTGAAGCTTTCTTT
CDR3 protein: CSAREYRTEAFF

D gene: TRBD1
clone size: few
CDR3 length: 15
V gene: TRBV29-1
J gene: TRBJ1-4
CDR3 DNA: TGCAGCGTTGAAGGTGGGGGGAGGGGGCGTGAAAAACTGTTTTTT
CDR3 protein: CSVEGGGRGREKLFF

D gene: .
clone size: .
CDR3 length: 14
V gene: TRBV6-5
J gene: TRBJ1-1
CDR3 DNA: TGTGCCAGCAGTCGAACCGGGACGCTAGATGAAGCTTTCTTT
CDR3 protein: CASSRTGTLDEAFF

D gene: .
clone size: .
CDR3 length: 21
V gene: TRBV11-1
J gene: TRBJ2-3
CDR3 DNA: TGTGCCAGCAGCTTTAGGACAGAAAATCTGTACCGTCCGTTTAGCACAGATACGCAGTATTTT
CDR3 protein: CASSFRTENLYRPFSTDTQYF

D gene: TRBD2
clone size: .
CDR3 length: 14
V gene: TRBV12-3/TRBV12-4
J gene: TRBJ2-5
CDR3 DNA: TGTGCCAGCAGTGTCGCGGGGGGTGAAGAGACCCAGTACTTC
CDR3 protein: CASSVAGGEETQYF

D gene: .
clone size: few
CDR3 length: 15
V gene: TRBV5-1
J gene: TRBJ1-1
CDR3 DNA: TGCGCCAGCACTCCCCTGGGAGGGACGAACACTGAAGCTTTCTTT
CDR3 protein: CASTPLGGTNTEAFF

D gene: .
clone size: few
CDR3 length: 15
V gene: TRBV12-3/TRBV12-4
J gene: TRBJ1-1
CDR3 DNA: TGTGCCAGCAGTTTTCAGGACACTCTGAACACTGAAGCTTTCTTT
CDR3 protein: CASSFQDTLNTEAFF

D gene: .
clone size: few
CDR3 length: 14
V gene: TRBV12-3/TRBV12-4
J gene: TRBJ1-3
CDR3 DNA: TGTGCCAGCAGACAACAGGGAACCGGAAACACCATATATTTT
CDR3 protein: CASRQQGTGNTIYF

D gene: TRBD1
clone size: .
CDR3 length: 15
V gene: TRBV11-2
J gene: TRBJ1-2
CDR3 DNA: TGTGCCAGCAGCTTCTGGACAGGGGAGTACTATGGCTACACCTTC
CDR3 protein: CASSFWTGEYYGYTF

D gene: .
clone size: .
CDR3 length: 14
V gene: TRBV28
J gene: TRBJ1-1
CDR3 DNA: TGTGCCAGCAGTGGCAGGGTGGGGGACACTGAAGCTTTCTTT
CDR3 protein: CASSGRVGDTEAFF

D gene: TRBD1
clone size: .
CDR3 length: 14
V gene: TRBV10-3
J gene: TRBJ1-1
CDR3 DNA: TGTGCCAGTACCGGGACAGGGTTCGACACTGAAGCTTTCTTT
CDR3 protein: CASTGTGFDTEAFF

D gene: .
clone size: once
CDR3 length: 16
V gene: TRBV7-9
J gene: TRBJ2-7
CDR3 DNA: TGTGCCAGCAGCTTAAATCGCGGGAAGAGTGCCTACGAGCAGTACTTC
CDR3 protein: CASSLNRGKSAYEQYF

D gene: .
clone size: few
CDR3 length: 18
V gene: TRBV10-3
J gene: TRBJ1-4
CDR3 DNA: TGTGCCATCAGCATAGACGGGACACTTGATCCAAGGGATGAAAAACTGTTTTTT
CDR3 protein: CAISIDGTLDPRDEKLFF

D gene: .
clone size: .
CDR3 length: 21
V gene: TRBV11-3
J gene: TRBJ2-3
CDR3 DNA: TGTGCCAGCAGCTCATCTCGGTCCGATCTAGATCCGTCCAAGTTGACAGATACGCAGTATTTT
CDR3 protein: CASSSSRSDLDPSKLTDTQYF

D gene: TRBD1
clone size: once
CDR3 length: 15
V gene: TRBV7-8
J gene: TRBJ2-3
CDR3 DNA: TGTGCCAGCAGCCCAGGGGACAGATCCACAGATACGCAGTATTTT
CDR3 protein: CASSPGDRSTDTQYF

D gene: .
clone size: .
CDR3 length: 14
V gene: TRBV7-2
J gene: TRBJ1-1
CDR3 DNA: TGTGCCAGCAGCTTAGATTGGGGGTACACTGAAGCTTTCTTT
CDR3 protein: CASSLDWGYTEAFF

D gene: .
clone size: .
CDR3 length: 15
V gene: TRBV4-3
J gene: TRBJ1-4
CDR3 DNA: TGCGCCAGCAGCCTAAGGGGGGGCTGGAGTGAAAAACTGTTTTTT
CDR3 protein: CASSLRGGWSEKLFF

D gene: .
clone size: few
CDR3 length: 13
V gene: TRBV24-1
J gene: TRBJ2-3
CDR3 DNA: TGTGCCACCAGTGATCAGGGAGCCGCGGGGCAGTATTTT
CDR3 protein: CATSDQGAAGQYF

D gene: TRBD1
clone size: many
CDR3 length: 14
V gene: TRBV13
J gene: TRBJ2-1
CDR3 DNA: TGTGCCAGCAGCCCCGGGACAGAATACAATGAGCAGTTCTTC
CDR3 protein: CASSPGTEYNEQFF

D gene: TRBD1
clone size: few
CDR3 length: 14
V gene: TRBV10-3
J gene: TRBJ1-6
CDR3 DNA: TGTGCCATCAGCCAAGGGGGCGTCAATTCACCCCTCCACTTT
CDR3 protein: CAISQGGVNSPLHF

D gene: TRBD1
clone size: .
CDR3 length: 16
V gene: TRBV12-3/TRBV12-4
J gene: TRBJ2-2
CDR3 DNA: TGTGCCAGCAGTACTGAGACAGGGGGCGCGTTCGGGGAGCTGTTTTTT
CDR3 protein: CASSTETGGAFGELFF

D gene: .
clone size: few
CDR3 length: 15
V gene: TRBV25-1
J gene: TRBJ1-2
CDR3 DNA: TGTGCCAGCAGTGTGGGGGGCGCGGGTGTCGATGGCTACACCTTC
CDR3 protein: CASSVGGAGVDGYTF

D gene: .
clone size: .
CDR3 length: 12
V gene: TRBV30
J gene: TRBJ2-1
CDR3 DNA: TGTGCCTGGAGTGTTTATAGTGACTTGCAGTTCTTC
CDR3 protein: CAWSVYSDLQFF

D gene: .
clone size: .
CDR3 length: 10
V gene: TRBV20-1
J gene: TRBJ1-1
CDR3 DNA: TGCAGTGCAGGGAACACTGAAGCTTTCTTT
CDR3 protein: CSAGNTEAFF

D gene: TRBD1
clone size: .
CDR3 length: 15
V gene: TRBV28
J gene: TRBJ2-2
CDR3 DNA: TGTGCCAGCAGTATGCGACAGGGTAGGGCCGGGGAGCTGTTTTTT
CDR3 protein: CASSMRQGRAGELFF

D gene: .
clone size: .
CDR3 length: 15
V gene: TRBV24-1
J gene: TRBJ2-3
CDR3 DNA: TGTGCCACCAGTGACCAGCGACAAAGCACAGATACGCAGTATTTT
CDR3 protein: CATSDQRQSTDTQYF

D gene: TRBD2
clone size: few
CDR3 length: 18
V gene: TRBV4-1
J gene: TRBJ2-3
CDR3 DNA: TGCGCCAGCAGCCAAGGCGTTGACCTAGCGGGGTTCACAGATACGCAGTATTTT
CDR3 protein: CASSQGVDLAGFTDTQYF

D gene: TRBD2
clone size: .
CDR3 length: 14
V gene: TRBV9
J gene: TRBJ2-1
CDR3 DNA: TGTGCCAGCAGCCCCTCGGCTAGCGGCGATGAGCAGTTCTTC
CDR3 protein: CASSPSASGDEQFF

D gene: .
clone size: .
CDR3 length: 15
V gene: TRBV7-2
J gene: TRBJ1-2
CDR3 DNA: TGTGCCAGCAGCTTAGGGCAGGGAGGGTTCTATGGCTACACCTTC
CDR3 protein: CASSLGQGGFYGYTF

D gene: .
clone size: many
CDR3 length: 15
V gene: TRBV4-2
J gene: TRBJ2-3
CDR3 DNA: TGTGCCAGCAGCCAGACCTTTGCGGGGACAGATACGCAGTATTTT
CDR3 protein: CASSQTFAGTDTQYF

D gene: .
clone size: few
CDR3 length: 16
V gene: TRBV9
J gene: TRBJ2-7
CDR3 DNA: TGTGCCAGCAGCCGTGGATCGGGGGTCACCTACAATGAGCAGTACTTC
CDR3 protein: CASSRGSGVTYNEQYF

D gene: .
clone size: few
CDR3 length: 18
V gene: TRBV4-1
J gene: TRBJ1-5
CDR3 DNA: TGCGCCAGCAGCCAAGATAGGGGCAAGGTCGAAGGGAATCAGCCCCAGCATTTT
CDR3 protein: CASSQDRGKVEGNQPQHF

D gene: .
clone size: .
CDR3 length: 13
V gene: TRBV7-2
J gene: TRBJ2-2
CDR3 DNA: TGTGCCAGCGCGGGGCCGAACACCGGGGAGCTGTTTTTT
CDR3 protein: CASAGPNTGELFF

D gene: TRBD1
clone size: .
CDR3 length: 17
V gene: TRBV5-1
J gene: TRBJ2-5
CDR3 DNA: TGCGCCAGCAGCTTGGAAAGGGGACAGACCAACCAAGAGACCCAGTACTTC
CDR3 protein: CASSLERGQTNQETQYF

D gene: TRBD1
clone size: .
CDR3 length: 18
V gene: TRBV12-3/TRBV12-4
J gene: TRBJ1-5
CDR3 DNA: TGTGCCAGCAGTCAGGCAGGGGGGATAGGGTATGACAATCAGCCCCAGCATTTT
CDR3 protein: CASSQAGGIGYDNQPQHF

D gene: .
clone size: .
CDR3 length: 16
V gene: TRBV5-1
J gene: TRBJ2-7
CDR3 DNA: TGCGCCAGCAGCCCAGAAAGCCTAGGACTGACCAATGAGCAGTACTTC
CDR3 protein: CASSPESLGLTNEQYF

D gene: .
clone size: few
CDR3 length: 12
V gene: TRBV15
J gene: TRBJ1-1
CDR3 DNA: TGTGCCACCAGCCCTGGAACCAGCGAAGCTTTCTTT
CDR3 protein: CATSPGTSEAFF

D gene: TRBD1
clone size: .
CDR3 length: 15
V gene: TRBV6-6
J gene: TRBJ2-5
CDR3 DNA: TGTGCCAGCAAACAGGGACAGGAGGTATATTGGGAGCAGTACTTC
CDR3 protein: CASKQGQEVYWEQYF

D gene: .
clone size: .
CDR3 length: 13
V gene: TRBV4-1
J gene: TRBJ2-5
CDR3 DNA: TGCGCCAGCAGCAACCACGGGTCGGAGACCCAGTACTTC
CDR3 protein: CASSNHGSETQYF

D gene: .
clone size: .
CDR3 length: 12
V gene: TRBV6-5
J gene: TRBJ2-5
CDR3 DNA: TGTGCCAGCACTGATGCGACACATGAGCAGTACTTC
CDR3 protein: CASTDATHEQYF

D gene: TRBD2
clone size: few
CDR3 length: 15
V gene: TRBV7-2
J gene: TRBJ2-3
CDR3 DNA: TGTGCCAGCAGCACCCTGGGCGGGGGGACAGATACGCAGTATTTT
CDR3 protein: CASSTLGGGTDTQYF

D gene: TRBD2
clone size: few
CDR3 length: 16
V gene: TRBV12-3/TRBV12-4
J gene: TRBJ2-2
CDR3 DNA: TGTGCCAGCGGCGCGACTAGCGGGGAAAGAGGCGGGGAGCTGTTTTTT
CDR3 protein: CASGATSGERGGELFF

D gene: TRBD2
clone size: many
CDR3 length: 15
V gene: TRBV27
J gene: TRBJ2-1
CDR3 DNA: TGTGCCAGCAGTCCTTCCCGGACTAGTCGAAATGAGCAGTTCTTC
CDR3 protein: CASSPSRTSRNEQFF

D gene: TRBD1
clone size: .
CDR3 length: 16
V gene: TRBV20-1
J gene: TRBJ1-4
CDR3 DNA: TGCAGTGCTAGAGATAGGAGGACAGGGTGGGATGAAAAACTGTTTTTT
CDR3 protein: CSARDRRTGWDEKLFF